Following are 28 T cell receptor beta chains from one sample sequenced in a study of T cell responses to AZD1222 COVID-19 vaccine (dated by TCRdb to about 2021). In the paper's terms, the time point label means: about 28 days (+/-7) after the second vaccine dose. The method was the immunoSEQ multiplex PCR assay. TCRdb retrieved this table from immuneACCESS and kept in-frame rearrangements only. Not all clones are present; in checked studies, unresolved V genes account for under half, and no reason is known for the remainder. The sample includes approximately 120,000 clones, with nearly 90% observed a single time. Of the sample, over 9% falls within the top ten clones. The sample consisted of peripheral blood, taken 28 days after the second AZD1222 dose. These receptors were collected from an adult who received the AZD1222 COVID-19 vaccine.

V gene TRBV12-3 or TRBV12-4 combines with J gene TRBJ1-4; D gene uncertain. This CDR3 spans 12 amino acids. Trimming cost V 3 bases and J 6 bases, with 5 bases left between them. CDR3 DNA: TGTGCCAGCAGTTTGAGCTATGAAAAACTGTTTTTT. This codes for CASSLSYEKLFF.

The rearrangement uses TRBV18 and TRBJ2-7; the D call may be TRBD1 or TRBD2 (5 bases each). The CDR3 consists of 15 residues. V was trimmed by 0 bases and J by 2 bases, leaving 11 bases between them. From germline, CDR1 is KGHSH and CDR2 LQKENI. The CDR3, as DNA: TGTGCCAGCTCACCACCAGCCGGGGACCCCTACGAGCAGTACTTC. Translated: CASSPPAGDPYEQYF.

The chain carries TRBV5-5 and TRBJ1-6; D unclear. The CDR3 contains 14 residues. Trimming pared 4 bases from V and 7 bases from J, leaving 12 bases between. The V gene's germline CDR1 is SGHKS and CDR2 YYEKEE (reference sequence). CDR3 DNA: TGTGCCAGCAGCATAAGACTTCAGAATTCACCCCTCCACTTT. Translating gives CASSIRLQNSPLHF. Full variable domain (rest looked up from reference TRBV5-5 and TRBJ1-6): DAGVTQSPTHLIKTRGQQVTLRCSPISGHKSVSWYQQVLGQGPQFIFQYYEKEERGRGNFPDRFSARQFPNYSSELNVNALLLGDSALYLCASSIRLQNSPLHFGNGTRLTVT.

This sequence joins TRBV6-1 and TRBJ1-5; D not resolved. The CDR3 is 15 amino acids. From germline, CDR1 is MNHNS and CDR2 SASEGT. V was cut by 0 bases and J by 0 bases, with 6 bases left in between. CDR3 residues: CASSEAGSSNQPQHF. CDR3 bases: TGTGCCAGCAGTGAAGCAGGCAGTAGCAATCAGCCCCAGCATTTT.

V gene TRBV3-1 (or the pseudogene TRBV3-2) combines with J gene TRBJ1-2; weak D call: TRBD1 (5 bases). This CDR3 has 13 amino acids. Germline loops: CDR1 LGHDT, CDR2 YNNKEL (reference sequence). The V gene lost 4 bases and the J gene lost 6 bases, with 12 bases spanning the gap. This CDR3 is CASSPAGSHGYTF. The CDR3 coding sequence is TGTGCCAGCAGCCCAGCAGGGAGCCATGGCTACACCTTC.

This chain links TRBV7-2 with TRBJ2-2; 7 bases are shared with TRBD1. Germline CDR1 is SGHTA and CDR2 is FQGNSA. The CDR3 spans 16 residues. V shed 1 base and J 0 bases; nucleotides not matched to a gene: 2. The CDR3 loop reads CASSLGGTANTGELFF. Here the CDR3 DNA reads TGTGCCAGCAGCTTAGGTGGGACAGCGAACACCGGGGAGCTGTTTTTT.

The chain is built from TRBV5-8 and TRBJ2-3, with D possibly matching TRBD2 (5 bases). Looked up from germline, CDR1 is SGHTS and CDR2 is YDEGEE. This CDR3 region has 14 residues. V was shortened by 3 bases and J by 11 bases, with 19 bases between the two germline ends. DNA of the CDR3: TGTGCCAGCAGCTCCGGTCAGCCCGATCGGGGGCAGTATTTT. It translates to CASSSGQPDRGQYF.

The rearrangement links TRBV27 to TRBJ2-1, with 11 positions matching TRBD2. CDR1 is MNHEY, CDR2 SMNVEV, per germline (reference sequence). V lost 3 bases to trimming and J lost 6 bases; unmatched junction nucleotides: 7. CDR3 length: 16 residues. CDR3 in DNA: TGTGCCAGCAGTTTCCTTCTAGCGGGAGGCCCCAATGAGCAGTTCTTC. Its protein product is CASSFLLAGGPNEQFF.

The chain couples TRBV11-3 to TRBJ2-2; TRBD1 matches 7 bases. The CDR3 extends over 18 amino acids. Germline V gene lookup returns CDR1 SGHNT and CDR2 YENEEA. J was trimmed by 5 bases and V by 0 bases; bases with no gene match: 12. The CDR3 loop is CASSLDQSGTAKTGELFF. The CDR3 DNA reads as TGTGCCAGCAGCTTAGATCAGAGTGGGACAGCAAAAACCGGGGAGCTGTTTTTT.

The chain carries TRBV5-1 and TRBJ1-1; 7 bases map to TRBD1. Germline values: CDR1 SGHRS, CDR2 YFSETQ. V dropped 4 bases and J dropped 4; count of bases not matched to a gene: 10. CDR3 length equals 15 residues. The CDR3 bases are TGCGCCAGCAGCCCGGACAGGCGGGAAGGCACTGAAGCTTTCTTT. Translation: CASSPDRREGTEAFF.

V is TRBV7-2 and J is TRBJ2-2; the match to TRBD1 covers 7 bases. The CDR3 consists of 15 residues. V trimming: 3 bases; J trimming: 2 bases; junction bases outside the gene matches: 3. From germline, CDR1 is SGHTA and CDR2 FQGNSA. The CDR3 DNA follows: TGTGCCAGCAGCTTTGGGACAGTTAACACCGGGGAGCTGTTTTTT. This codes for CASSFGTVNTGELFF.

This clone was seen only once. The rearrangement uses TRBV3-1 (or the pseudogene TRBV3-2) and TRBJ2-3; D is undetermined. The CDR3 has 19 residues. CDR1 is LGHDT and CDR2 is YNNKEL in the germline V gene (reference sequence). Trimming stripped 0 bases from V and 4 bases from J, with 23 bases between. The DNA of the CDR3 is TGTGCCAGCAGCCAAGATCTGCCCCTGACCGGGTGGGTAGCAGATACGCAGTATTTT. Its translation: CASSQDLPLTGWVADTQYF.

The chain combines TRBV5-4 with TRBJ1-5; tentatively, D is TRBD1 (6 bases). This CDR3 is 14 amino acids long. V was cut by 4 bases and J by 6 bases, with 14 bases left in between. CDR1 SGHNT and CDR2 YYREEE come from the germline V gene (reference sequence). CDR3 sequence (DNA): TGTGCCAGCAGCATATCAGGGGTGGCTCAGCCCCAGCATTTT. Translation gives CASSISGVAQPQHF.

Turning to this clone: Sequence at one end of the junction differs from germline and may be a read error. The CDR3 region has the DNA TGTGCCAGTAGTATCGGGGCCCGGTGTTCCTTC. Translation gives CASSIGARCSF. This sequence joins TRBV19 and TRBJ1-2; perhaps TRBD1 as D (5 bases). Germline loops: CDR1 LNHDA, CDR2 SQIVND (reference sequence). CDR3 length: 11 residues. The entire variable domain, with the rest obtained from reference TRBV19 and TRBJ1-2, is as follows: DGGITQSPKYLFRKEGQNVTLSCEQNLNHDAMYWYRQDPGQGLRLIYYSQIVNDFQKGDIAEGYSVSREKKESFPLTVTSAQKNPTAFYLCASSIGARCSFGSGTRLTVV.

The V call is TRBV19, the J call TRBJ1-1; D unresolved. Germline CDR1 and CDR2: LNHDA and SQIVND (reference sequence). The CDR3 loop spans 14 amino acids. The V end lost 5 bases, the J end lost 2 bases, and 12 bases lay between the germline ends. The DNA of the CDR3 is TGTGCCAGTAGTCCCCGGCCAGTTAACACTGAAGCTTTCTTT. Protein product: CASSPRPVNTEAFF. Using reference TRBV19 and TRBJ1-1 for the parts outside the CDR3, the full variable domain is DGGITQSPKYLFRKEGQNVTLSCEQNLNHDAMYWYRQDPGQGLRLIYYSQIVNDFQKGDIAEGYSVSREKKESFPLTVTSAQKNPTAFYLCASSPRPVNTEAFFGQGTRLTVV.

CDR3 DNA: TGTGCCAGCTCACCGGATGGGGGGATGCGTGGCTACACCTTC. It translates to CASSPDGGMRGYTF. This chain uses TRBV18 with TRBJ1-2, with D tentatively TRBD1 (5 bases). Trimming cost V 3 bases and J 7 bases, with 15 bases left between them. The V gene's germline CDR1 is KGHSH and CDR2 LQKENI. This CDR3 is built from 14 residues.

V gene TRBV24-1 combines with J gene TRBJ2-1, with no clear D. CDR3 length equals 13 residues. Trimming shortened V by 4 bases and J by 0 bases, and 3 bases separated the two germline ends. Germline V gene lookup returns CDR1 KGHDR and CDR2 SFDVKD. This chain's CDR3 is CATSESSYNEQFF. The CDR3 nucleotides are TGTGCCACCAGTGAGAGCTCCTACAATGAGCAGTTCTTC.

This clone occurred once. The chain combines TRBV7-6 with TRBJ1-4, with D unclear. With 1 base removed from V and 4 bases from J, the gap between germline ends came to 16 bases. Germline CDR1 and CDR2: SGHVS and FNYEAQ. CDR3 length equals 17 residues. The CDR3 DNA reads TGTGCCAGCAGCTTAGAAGCGTGGGAGCAGGATAATGAAAAACTGTTTTTT. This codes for CASSLEAWEQDNEKLFF.

The CDR3 loop is CASSQGTGGYGYTF. The CDR3 nucleotides are TGCGCCAGCAGCCAAGGGACAGGGGGCTATGGCTACACCTTC. The rearrangement uses TRBV4-3 and TRBJ1-2; 10 bases are a match to TRBD1. This CDR3 comprises 14 residues. The trim removed 1 base at V and 4 bases at J, leaving 0 bases unmatched. Germline assignment: CDR1 LGHNA and CDR2 YSLEER.

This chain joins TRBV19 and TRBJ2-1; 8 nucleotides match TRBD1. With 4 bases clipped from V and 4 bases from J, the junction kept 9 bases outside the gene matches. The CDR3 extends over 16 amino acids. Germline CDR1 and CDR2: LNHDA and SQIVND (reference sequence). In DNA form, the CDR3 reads TGTGCCAGTAGTACCCTACCAGGGGGCGGTTACAATGAGCAGTTCTTC. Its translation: CASSTLPGGGYNEQFF.

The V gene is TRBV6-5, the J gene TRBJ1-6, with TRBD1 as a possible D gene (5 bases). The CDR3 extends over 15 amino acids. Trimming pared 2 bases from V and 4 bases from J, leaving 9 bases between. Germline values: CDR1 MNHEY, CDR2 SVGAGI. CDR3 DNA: TGTGCCAGCAGTTACGGGCAGGGATATAATTCACCCCTCCACTTT. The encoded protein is CASSYGQGYNSPLHF.

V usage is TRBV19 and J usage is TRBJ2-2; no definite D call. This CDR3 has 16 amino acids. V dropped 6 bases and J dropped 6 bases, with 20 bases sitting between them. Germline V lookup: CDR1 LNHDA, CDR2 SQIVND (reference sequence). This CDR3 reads CASSGEWTGKAGELFF. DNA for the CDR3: TGTGCCAGTAGCGGAGAGTGGACCGGAAAGGCCGGGGAGCTGTTTTTT.

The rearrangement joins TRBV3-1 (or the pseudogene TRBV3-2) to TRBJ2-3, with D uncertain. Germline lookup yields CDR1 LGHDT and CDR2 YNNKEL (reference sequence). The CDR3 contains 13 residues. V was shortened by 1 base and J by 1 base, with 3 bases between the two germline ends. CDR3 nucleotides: TGTGCCAGCAGCCAAGGAGGCACAGATACGCAGTATTTT. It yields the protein CASSQGGTDTQYF.

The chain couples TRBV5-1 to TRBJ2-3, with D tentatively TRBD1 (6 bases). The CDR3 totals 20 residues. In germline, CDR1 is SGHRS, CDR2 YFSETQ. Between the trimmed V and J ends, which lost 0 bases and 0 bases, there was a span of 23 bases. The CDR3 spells CASSLARGQIGPSSTDTQYF. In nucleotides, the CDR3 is TGCGCCAGCAGCTTGGCGAGGGGACAAATCGGCCCGAGTAGCACAGATACGCAGTATTTT.

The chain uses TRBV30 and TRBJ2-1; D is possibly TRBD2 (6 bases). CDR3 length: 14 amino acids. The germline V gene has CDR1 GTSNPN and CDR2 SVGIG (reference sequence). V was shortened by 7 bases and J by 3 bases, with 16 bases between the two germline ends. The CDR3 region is CASSREGGYNEQFF. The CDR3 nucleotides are TGTGCCTCAAGCAGAGAGGGAGGCTACAATGAGCAGTTCTTC.

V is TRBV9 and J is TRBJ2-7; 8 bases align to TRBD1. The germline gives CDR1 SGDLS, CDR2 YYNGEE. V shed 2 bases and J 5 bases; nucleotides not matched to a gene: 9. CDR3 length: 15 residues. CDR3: CASSVGQGMLHEQYF. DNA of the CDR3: TGTGCCAGCAGCGTCGGACAGGGAATGCTCCACGAGCAGTACTTC.

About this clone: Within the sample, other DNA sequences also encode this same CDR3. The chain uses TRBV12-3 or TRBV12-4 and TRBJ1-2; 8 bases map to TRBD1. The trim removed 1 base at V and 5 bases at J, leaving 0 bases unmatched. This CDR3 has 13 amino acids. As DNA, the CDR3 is TGTGCCAGCAGTTTAGGGGACAGGTATGGCTACACCTTC. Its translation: CASSLGDRYGYTF.

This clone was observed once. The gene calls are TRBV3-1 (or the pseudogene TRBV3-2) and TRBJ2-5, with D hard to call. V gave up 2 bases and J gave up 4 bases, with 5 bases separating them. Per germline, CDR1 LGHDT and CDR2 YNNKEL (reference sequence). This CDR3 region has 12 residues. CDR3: CASSQMGETQYF. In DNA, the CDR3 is TGTGCCAGCAGCCAAATGGGAGAGACCCAGTACTTC.